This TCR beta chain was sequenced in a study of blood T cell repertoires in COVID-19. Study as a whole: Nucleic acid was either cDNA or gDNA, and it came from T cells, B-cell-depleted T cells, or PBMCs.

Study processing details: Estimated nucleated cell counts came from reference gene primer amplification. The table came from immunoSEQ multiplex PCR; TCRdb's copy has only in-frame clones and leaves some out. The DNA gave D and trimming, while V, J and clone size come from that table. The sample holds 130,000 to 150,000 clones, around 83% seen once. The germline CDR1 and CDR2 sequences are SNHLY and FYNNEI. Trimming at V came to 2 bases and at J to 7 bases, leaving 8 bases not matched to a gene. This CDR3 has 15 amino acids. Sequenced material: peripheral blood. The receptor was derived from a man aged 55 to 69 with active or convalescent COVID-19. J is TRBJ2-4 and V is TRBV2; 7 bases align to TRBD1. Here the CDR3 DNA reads TGTGCCAGCAGTGAAAAGGGGGCAGGGAAGAACATTCAGTACTTC. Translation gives CASSEKGAGKNIQYF.